The T cell receptor beta chain under discussion was sequenced for a study of TIL therapy for anti-PD-1-resistant metastatic lung cancer (dated by TCRdb to the early 2020s). Looking at the study overall: Tumors were harvested prior to any PD-1/PD-L1 blockade, after which nivolumab was administered to patients, and lymphodepletion, expanded TIL infusion and IL-2 were given to patients who progressed. Among the enrolled patients, the median age was nearly 55 years (range 38-75), and the median tumor PD-L1 proportion score was about 6%. Most of the cohort had lung adenocarcinoma, including a few EGFR-mutant tumors and two ALK-rearranged tumors, and half of the patients were either current or former smokers. Across the cohort, whole-exome sequencing showed a median non-synonymous tumor mutation burden of approximately 1.5 mutations per megabase. Clonotypes were tracked across tumor, expanded TIL product and serial blood samples by T cell receptor beta sequencing of tumor and peripheral blood. Broad study findings and their caveats: Generalizability was limited because the cohort was highly selected, with more treatment-naive, never-smoker and oncogene-addicted patients included than is typical. The study protocol defined all tumor marker inferences as exploratory. Clonotypes from the infused TIL partially replaced the baseline peripheral repertoire and then declined over months, and persistence showed no apparent association with response.

Measured from the cysteine to the phenylalanine, the CDR3 is 13 residues long. CDR3 DNA only is kept here, 39 bases in frame from base 1. V is reduced by 0 bases and J by 7 bases, leaving a spacing of 7 bases between them. Looking up the germline V gene yields CDR1 SGHDT and CDR2 YYEEEE. The time point label of this sample denotes: pre-treatment sample, taken before nivolumab and TIL therapy. A phase I trial run at two centers enrolled adults with stage 4 NSCLC between 2017 and early 2020. Samples were obtained from a single-arm, open-label phase I trial in which tumor-infiltrating lymphocyte therapy with nivolumab was evaluated in advanced non-small cell lung cancer. Blood mononuclear cells from EDTA tubes were isolated by Ficoll gradient, snap-frozen as pellets, and DNA was extracted with a Qiagen mini-prep kit. TCR beta CDR3 regions were amplified from genomic DNA by bias-controlled multiplex PCR with the immunoSEQ v3 hsTCRB kit. An Illumina NextSeq 500 was used to sequence the TCR libraries, reaching some 2 million read pairs at survey level or about 4.5-6 million at deep level. Regarding the original processing steps: The immunoSEQ Analyzer software assigned V, D and J genes, filtered out non-productive sequences, and reported clonality. Repertoires were compared using productive Simpson clonality and Morisita overlap index of productive TRB rearrangements between infused TIL and blood. The absolute count of a clonotype in blood was estimated by multiplying the lymphocyte count by the CD3+ fraction and by the productive frequency of the clone. This is the immuneACCESS table as TCRdb keeps it, with only in-frame sequences that have V and J called. A part of the clones is gone; compared with another copy, unresolved V genes explain less than half, and the rest is unexplained. The DNA gave D and trimming, while V, J and clone size come from that table. Counted in this sample were tens of thousands of clones; around 79% of them appeared once. The ten largest clonotypes hold roughly 7% of the sample.

About this clone: Its antigen is not yet known. Per-base qualities were not stored, and no clone one base away is much larger.

The rearrangement joined TRBV5-6 to TRBJ2-2; the D gene identity is not certain. The clonotype comes from a person between 25 and 79 years old with non-small cell lung cancer. Sequencing was performed on blood, taken at baseline. CDR3 reads: CASSLDGFGELFF. The sequenced DNA: TGTGCCAGCAGCTTGGACGGTTTCGGGGAGCTGTTTTTT.